What follows are 21 T cell receptor beta chains derived from one specimen sequenced in a study of regulatory T cells in long-lasting Graves disease. Documented time point: newly diagnosed GD, antithyroid drugs for less than 3 months. PBMCs were the source of the RNA used for TCR sequencing. Library construction for TCR beta used iRepertoire HTBI primers and Arm-PCR of CDR3 regions. TCRdb re-analysed the multiplex PCR reads in MiXCR, keeping a single row per CDR3 protein. The data hold under 450,000 distinct CDR3 sequences, with about an eighth observed a single time. This sample also belongs to another study, concerning T cells in Graves' hyperthyroidism and ophthalmopathy.

The material sequenced was peripheral blood mononuclear cells (PBMCs), taken at new diagnosis, from a patient treated with antithyroid drugs. The receptors come from a woman aged 18-29 years with Graves disease.

This clonotype was seen ten or more times. The CDR3 nucleotides are TGCAGCGTTGAAGATCGAGCGGCCAGGGAGACCCAGTACTTC. Residues: CSVEDRAARETQYF. The gene calls are TRBV29-1 and TRBJ2-5, with a tentative D call TRBD2 (5 bases). Germline CDR1 is SQVTM and CDR2 is ANQGSEA. V lost 0 bases and J 5 bases, leaving 13 bases between the germline ends. The CDR3 sequence is 14 residues long. Full variable domain (remainder filled in from reference TRBV29-1 and TRBJ2-5): SAVISQKPSRDICQRGTSLTIQCQVDSQVTMMFWYRQQPGQSLTLIATANQGSEATYESGFVIDKFPISRPNLTFSTLTVSNMSPEDSSIYLCSVEDRAARETQYFGPGTRLLVL.

The sample holds many counts of this clonotype. The chain joins TRBV28 to TRBJ2-1; 7 nucleotides match TRBD2. The CDR3 totals 15 residues. Losses at the gene ends were 6 bases for V and 5 bases for J; bases not matched to a gene: 10. Germline V gene sequence: CDR1 MDHEN, CDR2 SYDVKM. CDR3 coding DNA: TGTGCCAGCAGCCCCCCTCGGGACTACAACAATGAGCAGTTCTTC. Its translation: CASSPPRDYNNEQFF.

As concerns this clonotype: A read error may explain this, as a much larger clone is one base away. It is likely a read error, because the conserved phenylalanine at the end of the CDR3 is missing. The genes are TRBV4-1 and TRBJ2-1; 7 positions agree with TRBD2. This CDR3 is 16 amino acids long. Looked up from germline, CDR1 is MGHRA and CDR2 is YSYEKL. V lost 4 bases, J lost 4 bases, and 10 bases stayed unmatched. As DNA, the CDR3 is TGCGCCAGCAGCCGCCCGACTAGCACACGTTACAATGAGCAGTTCCTC. This sequence encodes CASSRPTSTRYNEQFL.

The V gene is TRBV5-6, the J gene TRBJ2-1; the D gene is possibly TRBD2 (6 bases). The germline V and J ends were trimmed by 7 bases and 3 bases, with 23 bases remaining between them. CDR1 and CDR2 (germline): SGHDT, YYEEEE. This CDR3 has 17 amino acids. The CDR3 loop reads CASGVLGGWGDYNEQFF. The CDR3 region has the DNA TGTGCCAGCGGCGTGCTTGGCGGTTGGGGGGACTACAATGAGCAGTTCTTC.

The table lists this clonotype with many counts. The chain is built from TRBV30 and TRBJ1-2; weak D call: TRBD1 (6 bases). The V gene lost 4 bases and the J gene lost 4 bases, with 13 bases spanning the gap. CDR1 GTSNPN and CDR2 SVGIG come from the germline V gene (reference sequence). The CDR3 has 13 residues. The CDR3 spells CAWTGVWGYGYTF. DNA of the CDR3: TGTGCCTGGACAGGGGTATGGGGCTATGGCTACACCTTC.

This clonotype was recorded many times. The chain carries TRBV13 and TRBJ2-4; the D gene is possibly TRBD2 (7 bases). Trimming pared 5 bases from V and 7 bases from J, leaving 21 bases between. Germline CDR1 is PRHDT and CDR2 is FYEKMQ (reference sequence). CDR3 length: 16 amino acids. In DNA form, the CDR3 reads TGTGCCAGCAGCCCACGGAAGGGGGGGCGGAGGAACATTCAGTACTTC. This sequence encodes CASSPRKGGRRNIQYF.

This clonotype appeared many times. The chain combines TRBV18 with TRBJ2-5; D perhaps matches TRBD1 (6 bases). The germline V gene has CDR1 KGHSH and CDR2 LQKENI. The germline V and J ends were trimmed by 3 bases and 1 base, with 15 bases remaining between them. CDR3 length equals 16 residues. The CDR3 loop is CASSPSATGSQETQYF. In nucleotides, the CDR3 is TGTGCCAGCTCACCGTCAGCCACAGGGTCCCAAGAGACCCAGTACTTC. The entire variable domain, with the rest obtained from reference TRBV18 and TRBJ2-5, is as follows: NAGVMQNPRHLVRRRGQEARLRCSPMKGHSHVYWYRQLPEEGLKFMVYLQKENIIDESGMPKERFSAEFPKEGPSILRIQQVVRGDSAAYFCASSPSATGSQETQYFGPGTRLLVL.

This clonotype was counted many times. The chain recombines TRBV6-5 with TRBJ1-2; unclear D gene. V was clipped by 1 base and J by 7 bases, with 19 bases between them. The CDR3 is made up of 16 amino acids. Germline CDR1 MNHEY, CDR2 SVGAGI. The CDR3 region is CASSYFGQAESSGYTF. Here the CDR3 DNA reads TGTGCCAGCAGTTACTTTGGGCAGGCAGAAAGTTCTGGCTACACCTTC.

There are many counts of this clonotype. The rearrangement uses TRBV30 and TRBJ1-1, with a weak D call TRBD1 (6 bases). Germline V lookup: CDR1 GTSNPN, CDR2 SVGIG (reference sequence). The CDR3 length is 13 residues. The V and J ends lost 2 bases and 3 bases respectively, with 10 bases between them. CDR3 bases: TGTGCCTGGAGTAGAGACAGGCACACTGAAGCTTTCTTT. Amino acids: CAWSRDRHTEAFF.

This clonotype has just a few counts. This may come from a read error, since a much larger clone is one base off. J is TRBJ1-5 and V is TRBV2, with unresolved D. The length of the CDR3 is 16 residues. The germline V and J ends were trimmed by 5 bases and 0 bases, with 14 bases remaining between them. In germline, CDR1 is SNHLY, CDR2 FYNNEI. The CDR3 DNA follows: TGTGCCAGCAGTTACCCTTCTATGGATAGCAATCAGCCCCAGCATTTT. Its translation: CASSYPSMDSNQPQHF.

This clonotype was counted at least ten times. This chain links TRBV12-3 or TRBV12-4 with TRBJ1-2; possibly TRBD1 for D (5 bases). The ends were cut back, 2 bases at V and 4 bases at J, with 8 bases in the middle. The CDR3 covers 13 residues. The CDR3: CASSLTRGYGYTF. The CDR3 region has the DNA TGTGCCAGCAGTTTAACGAGGGGCTATGGCTACACCTTC.

This clonotype has ten or more counts. The chain couples TRBV28 to TRBJ2-7, with 9 bases fitting TRBD1. This CDR3 region has 16 residues. Germline loops: CDR1 MDHEN, CDR2 SYDVKM. V lost 5 bases, J lost 4 bases, and 12 bases stayed unmatched. This CDR3 is CASSPQKTGGSYEQYF. Here the CDR3 DNA reads TGTGCCAGCAGTCCGCAAAAGACAGGGGGGTCATACGAGCAGTACTTC.

About this clonotype: One end of the junction fails to match germline, which may point to a read error. J is TRBJ1-1 and V is TRBV5-6; D not resolved. CDR1 and CDR2 (germline): SGHDT, YYEEEE. The CDR3 spans 15 residues. CDR3: CASSLETEANTQAFF. CDR3 nucleotides: TGTGCCAGCAGCTTGGAGACGGAAGCAAACACTCAAGCTTTCTTT.

This clonotype was seen many times. This chain links TRBV19 with TRBJ1-1; TRBD1 aligns across 7 bases. The V gene's germline CDR1 is LNHDA and CDR2 SQIVND (reference sequence). The V segment lost 1 base and the J segment 8 bases; nucleotides outside the gene matches: 4. The CDR3 is 13 amino acids. The CDR3 DNA follows: TGTGCCAGTAGTATAGGGGGGACAGTAGAAGCTTTCTTT. Translated: CASSIGGTVEAFF.

This clonotype was counted many times. This chain uses TRBV18 with TRBJ2-2, with 8 nucleotides matching TRBD1. This CDR3 is built from 14 residues. Germline V gene data show CDR1 as KGHSH and CDR2 as LQKENI. The V gene end was trimmed by 5 bases and the J gene end by 4 bases; junction bases not matched to a gene: 3. CDR3 nucleotides: TGTGCCAGCTCAGGACAGGGTTTCACCGGGGAGCTGTTTTTT. Its translation is CASSGQGFTGELFF.

The chain is built from TRBV19 and TRBJ1-5; D not resolved. The germline V and J ends were trimmed by 5 bases and 5 bases, with 13 bases remaining between them. The length of the CDR3 is 14 residues. In germline, CDR1 is LNHDA, CDR2 SQIVND (reference sequence). The CDR3 region is CASSWSVSYQPQHF. The CDR3 DNA sequence: TGTGCCAGTAGTTGGTCGGTCTCCTATCAGCCCCAGCATTTT.

This clonotype was seen at least ten times. This chain links TRBV13 with TRBJ2-5, with TRBD1 matching 10 bases. Germline values: CDR1 PRHDT, CDR2 FYEKMQ (reference sequence). J lost 1 base, V lost 4 bases, and 6 bases had no gene match. The CDR3 runs 16 residues. The CDR3 sequence is CASSSPGTGVQETQYF. CDR3 DNA sequence: TGTGCCAGCAGCTCCCCCGGGACAGGGGTCCAAGAGACCCAGTACTTC.

In this sample, this clonotype turned up many times. The chain uses TRBV2 and TRBJ2-6; D not certain. This CDR3 comprises 13 residues. Trimming cost V 6 bases and J 1 base, with 4 bases left between them. Germline V gene data show CDR1 as SNHLY and CDR2 as FYNNEI. CDR3 protein: CASRGSGANVLTF. The CDR3 DNA sequence: TGTGCCAGCAGGGGATCTGGGGCCAACGTCCTGACTTTC.

This sequence joins TRBV12-3 or TRBV12-4 and TRBJ1-6; D is unresolved. V was shortened by 6 bases and J by 8 bases, with 17 bases between the two germline ends. The CDR3 consists of 15 residues. The CDR3 loop reads CASRPNPIADSPLHF. DNA for the CDR3: TGTGCCAGCAGGCCTAACCCGATTGCGGATTCACCCCTCCACTTT.

This clonotype was recorded at least ten times. This sequence joins TRBV20-1 and TRBJ2-1; 8 bases are shared with TRBD1. V lost 3 bases and J lost 3; bases outside the gene matches: 4. The germline V gene encodes CDR1 DFQATT and CDR2 SNEGSKA (reference sequence). The CDR3 is 14 residues long. CDR3 DNA: TGCAGTGCTAGCCCAGGGGGCAACTACAATGAGCAGTTCTTC. This encodes CSASPGGNYNEQFF.

There are many counts of this clonotype. This chain links TRBV5-1 with TRBJ2-7; the match to TRBD1 covers 8 bases. CDR1 and CDR2 (germline): SGHRS, YFSETQ. V shed 5 bases and J 3 bases; nucleotides not matched to a gene: 7. This CDR3 region has 14 residues. CDR3: CASRPQGAVYEQYF. DNA of the CDR3: TGCGCCAGCAGACCCCAGGGGGCAGTCTACGAGCAGTACTTC.